Below are 8 T cell receptor beta chains sequenced from a single sample in a study of T-cell memory formation after mild COVID-19. TCRdb reanalysed the 5' RACE reads using MiXCR and keeps one entry per CDR3 protein. This sample carries about 1,600 distinct CDR3 sequences, roughly 59% of them seen once, and the ten largest clones take approximately 9.2%. Sequencing was carried out using PBMCs or a T cell subset sorted from them (not recorded which). The receptor source for this set is an adult who had mild COVID-19 (a few samples of this study predate the infection). Cell type and time point are not known.

The chain has TRBV6-5 and TRBJ2-7, with 11 bases that match TRBD2. This CDR3 has 14 residues. CDR1 and CDR2 from the germline V gene are MNHEY and SVGAGI. With V trimmed by 4 bases and J by 3 bases, 2 bases remained unmatched. The CDR3 DNA is TGTGCCAGCAGTTTTGGGACTAGCGGCTACGAGCAGTACTTC. It translates to CASSFGTSGYEQYF.

The chain uses TRBV7-8 and TRBJ2-7; 8 bases match TRBD2. CDR1 SGHVS and CDR2 FQNEAQ come from the germline V gene. With 1 base clipped from V and 3 bases from J, the junction kept 11 bases outside the gene matches. The CDR3 is 17 residues long. The CDR3 is CASSLGSGGFLHYEQYF. CDR3 nucleotides: TGTGCCAGCAGCTTAGGGTCGGGAGGGTTTCTCCACTACGAGCAGTACTTC.

This clonotype is large by share. J is TRBJ2-1 and V is TRBV12-5; tentatively, D is TRBD1 or TRBD2 (5 bases each). Trimming removed 3 bases at V and 9 bases at J, with 9 bases between. CDR3 length: 12 amino acids. CDR1 and CDR2 from the germline V gene are LGHNT and FRNRAP. In DNA, the CDR3 is TGTGCTAGTGGTTTCCCCGGGACTGAGCAGTTCTTC. Translation gives CASGFPGTEQFF.

V gene TRBV7-2 combines with J gene TRBJ2-5, with TRBD2 identical over 7 bases. With V trimmed by 4 bases and J by 5 bases, 1 base remained unmatched. The CDR3 runs 12 residues. CDR1 and CDR2 from the germline V gene are SGHTA and FQGNSA. The CDR3: CASSWGGETQYF. The CDR3 DNA sequence: TGTGCCAGCAGCTGGGGGGGGGAGACCCAGTACTTC.

This clonotype is deemed large. The J gene is TRBJ2-2, the V gene TRBV7-9; no clear D. The germline gives CDR1 SEHNR, CDR2 FQNEAQ (reference sequence). The CDR3 has 11 amino acids. Trimming took off 4 bases at V and 7 bases at J, with 4 bases between the two ends. CDR3: CASSWVGELFF. In DNA form, the CDR3 reads TGTGCCAGCAGCTGGGTCGGGGAGCTGTTTTTT.

By proportion, this clonotype is large. This chain uses TRBV20-1 with TRBJ1-2; the match to TRBD1 covers 7 bases. V shed 0 bases, J shed 3 bases, and the junction held 16 bases outside the gene matches. There are 18 residues in the CDR3. Per the germline V gene, CDR1 is DFQATT and CDR2 is SNEGSKA (reference sequence). CDR3 protein: CSARDVGVFPGQHYGYTF. The CDR3 DNA follows: TGCAGTGCTAGAGATGTCGGGGTGTTTCCGGGACAGCACTATGGCTACACCTTC.

This clonotype is termed medium-sized. This chain joins TRBV19 and TRBJ2-1; 7 positions agree with TRBD2. The junction had 14 bases not matched to a gene; V was cut back by 0 bases and J by 12 bases. Germline-derived CDR1 and CDR2 are LNHDA and SQIVND (reference sequence). CDR3 size: 16 residues. CDR3 bases: TGTGCCAGTAGTATAGAACCGGGACTACCGCGGGCAGGGCAGTTCTTC. As protein: CASSIEPGLPRAGQFF.

The chain recombines TRBV7-2 with TRBJ2-1; D unclear. The CDR3 has 13 amino acids. V dropped 4 bases and J dropped 3 bases, with 7 bases sitting between them. CDR1 and CDR2 (germline): SGHTA, FQGNSA. CDR3 bases: TGTGCCAGCAGCTCCCGGGTCTACAATGAGCAGTTCTTC. Protein: CASSSRVYNEQFF. The full variable domain, rest sourced from reference TRBV7-2 and TRBJ2-1, is GAGVSQSPSNKVTEKGKDVELRCDPISGHTALYWYRQSLGQGLEFLIYFQGNSAPDKSGLPSDRFSAERTGGSVSTLTIQRTQQEDSAVYLCASSSRVYNEQFFGPGTRLTVL.